These T cell receptor beta chains were read from a single sample in a study of human T cells and chemical hapten exposure. TCRdb passed the RACE reads through MiXCR, listing each CDR3 protein once. The sample carries about 400,000 distinct CDR3 sequences, roughly 6.3% recorded once. The input for sequencing was whole blood, taken in connection with sensitization to the hapten diphenylcyclopropenone (DPC). Source of these receptors: a woman under 30 with alopecia areata. Some clones in this sample may be carry-over from other donors' samples. Both conserved end residues are part of each CDR3. A D gene is named only where the DNA matches it firmly. Only part of the rows carry a size: once, few, many, or a class if the clone is expanded.

j_call clone_size v_call d_call cdr3_aa cdr3_nt
TRBJ2-2 NA TRBV24-1 NA CATGNGNGELFF TGTGCCACCGGTAATGGGAACGGGGAGCTGTTTTTT
TRBJ1-1 many TRBV12-3/TRBV12-4 NA CASSLVGTYYEAFF TGTGCCAGCAGTTTAGTGGGTACCTATTATGAAGCTTTCTTT
TRBJ2-1 NA TRBV10-3 NA CATSGTTTYNEQFF TGTGCCACCTCGGGGACCACTACCTACAATGAGCAGTTCTTC
TRBJ1-5 few TRBV4-3 NA CASSQEVGQRNQPQHF TGCGCCAGCAGCCAAGAGGTTGGGCAGCGCAATCAGCCCCAGCATTTT
TRBJ2-1 NA TRBV7-9 TRBD1 CASSYKGASYNEQFF TGTGCCAGCAGCTACAAGGGGGCTTCCTACAATGAGCAGTTCTTC
TRBJ2-3 many TRBV11-3 NA CASSFGRVADTQYF TGTGCCAGCAGCTTTGGGCGGGTTGCAGATACGCAGTATTTT
TRBJ2-1 many TRBV29-1 TRBD2 CSVGLAGGDTYNEQFF TGCAGCGTGGGACTAGCGGGGGGGGATACCTACAATGAGCAGTTCTTC
TRBJ1-1 few TRBV29-1 NA CSVERQLTEAFF TGCAGCGTTGAACGGCAGCTCACTGAAGCTTTCTTT
TRBJ1-4 many TRBV5-5 NA CASSLTANEKLFF TGTGCCAGCAGCTTGACAGCTAATGAAAAACTGTTTTTT
TRBJ2-7 NA TRBV6-5 NA CASRLFSTGEGEQYF TGTGCCAGCAGGCTCTTCTCGACAGGGGAGGGCGAGCAGTACTTC
TRBJ1-2 many TRBV7-8 NA CASSLMDRIHGYTF TGTGCCAGCAGCTTGATGGACAGAATACATGGCTACACCTTC
TRBJ2-2 few TRBV28 TRBD1 CASSDRAGELFF TGTGCCAGCAGTGACAGGGCCGGGGAGCTGTTTTTT
TRBJ1-1 NA TRBV6-2/TRBV6-3 NA CASSDTGRAFF TGTGCCAGCAGTGATACAGGGCGAGCTTTCTTT
TRBJ2-7 NA TRBV20-1 NA CSASLLITGSSLYEQYF TGCAGTGCTAGCCTTTTGATTACAGGGTCTAGCCTATACGAGCAGTACTTC
TRBJ2-5 few TRBV27 NA CASSLTPIQETQYF TGTGCCAGCAGTTTAACCCCCATCCAAGAGACCCAGTACTTC
TRBJ2-3 many TRBV10-3 NA CAISEKAPNTDTQYF TGTGCCATCAGTGAGAAGGCACCGAACACAGATACGCAGTATTTT
TRBJ2-5 NA TRBV9 TRBD2 CASSLGLAKETQYF TGTGCCAGCAGCCTGGGACTAGCTAAAGAGACCCAGTACTTC
TRBJ2-3 NA TRBV20-1 NA CSATSGDTDTQYF TGCAGTGCTACCAGCGGTGACACAGATACGCAGTATTTT
TRBJ1-1 many TRBV5-1 TRBD1 CASSLAGTGLAEAFF TGCGCCAGCAGCTTGGCCGGGACAGGGCTCGCTGAAGCTTTCTTT
TRBJ1-5 NA TRBV3-1 NA CASSPDSFRSFQPQHF TGTGCCAGCAGCCCGGACAGTTTCAGGTCCTTTCAGCCCCAGCATTTT
TRBJ2-6 many TRBV9 NA CASSVVGSGANVLTF TGTGCCAGCAGCGTAGTAGGTTCTGGGGCCAACGTCCTGACTTTC
TRBJ1-2 few TRBV10-3 NA CAISESRVDGYTF TGTGCCATCAGTGAGTCCAGGGTGGATGGCTACACCTTC
TRBJ1-2 many TRBV29-1 TRBD1 CSTGQGAGGYTF TGCAGCACTGGACAGGGGGCAGGAGGCTACACCTTC
TRBJ1-2 many TRBV20-1 NA CSARDARAGGYTF TGCAGTGCTAGAGATGCAAGGGCTGGAGGCTACACCTTC
TRBJ1-5 many TRBV7-2 NA CASSLGAGVPNQPQHF TGTGCCAGCAGCTTAGGAGCAGGGGTTCCTAATCAGCCCCAGCATTTT
TRBJ2-7 NA TRBV7-6 NA CASSLGSGVGMDEQYF TGTGCCAGCAGCCTCGGCTCTGGCGTGGGTATGGACGAGCAGTACTTC
TRBJ1-4 many TRBV7-8 TRBD1 CASSRRDRGTNEKLFF TGTGCCAGCAGCCGCCGGGACAGGGGGACTAATGAAAAACTGTTTTTT
TRBJ2-7 NA TRBV5-6 NA CASSLAGTEQYF TGTGCCAGCAGCTTGGCGGGTACGGAGCAGTACTTC
TRBJ2-3 many TRBV29-1 TRBD2 CSVAALGAGTDTQYF TGCAGCGTTGCCGCCCTAGGAGCGGGGACAGATACGCAGTATTTT
TRBJ2-7 many TRBV20-1 TRBD1 CSAIPRRQGGYEQYF TGCAGTGCTATACCCCGTAGACAGGGTGGATACGAGCAGTACTTC
TRBJ2-3 NA TRBV5-1 TRBD1 CASSPDRGISDTQYF TGCGCCAGCAGCCCCGACAGGGGAATTTCTGATACGCAGTATTTT
TRBJ1-6 many TRBV4-3 NA CASSQGSQGFSPLHF TGCGCCAGCAGCCAAGGAAGTCAGGGTTTTTCACCCCTCCACTTT
TRBJ1-3 many TRBV28 NA CASSLSGHLSGNTIYF TGTGCCAGCAGCCTGTCGGGACACCTCTCTGGAAACACCATATATTTT
TRBJ2-1 NA TRBV7-8 NA CASSLGRLGEQFF TGTGCCAGCAGCTTAGGGAGATTGGGTGAGCAGTTCTTC
TRBJ1-2 NA TRBV6-5 TRBD1 CASGGPGQGRDGYTF TGTGCCAGCGGAGGACCGGGACAGGGAAGGGATGGCTACACCTTC
TRBJ2-3 few TRBV4-1 TRBD2 CASSHDGTSGSTDTQYF TGCGCCAGCAGCCATGATGGGACTAGCGGTTCCACAGATACGCAGTATTTT
TRBJ1-1 NA TRBV2 NA CASSGGPANTEAFF TGTGCCAGCAGCGGGGGTCCTGCAAACACTGAAGCTTTCTTT
TRBJ2-2 NA TRBV19 TRBD2 CASSTRSIAGGPYTGELFF TGTGCCAGTAGTACTAGGTCCATAGCGGGGGGGCCGTACACCGGGGAGCTGTTTTTT
TRBJ2-3 many TRBV6-6 TRBD2 CASRKTSGGTDTQYF TGTGCCAGCAGGAAAACTAGCGGGGGGACAGATACGCAGTATTTT
TRBJ1-1 many TRBV12-3/TRBV12-4 NA CASSSLGGAGEAFF TGTGCCAGCAGTTCCCTTGGGGGGGCAGGTGAAGCTTTCTTT
TRBJ1-1 few TRBV5-1 NA CASSFAVRRNTEAFF TGCGCCAGCAGCTTTGCCGTCCGCAGGAACACTGAAGCTTTCTTT
TRBJ2-3 many TRBV4-3 TRBD2 CASSPLAGGKDTQYF TGCGCCAGCAGCCCCTTGGCGGGGGGGAAAGATACGCAGTATTTT
TRBJ2-4 many TRBV2 NA CASSARDIPLYSLSAKNIQYF TGTGCCAGCAGTGCCCGGGACATACCCCTCTATTCCTTGTCTGCCAAAAACATTCAGTACTTC
TRBJ1-5 many TRBV4-2 NA CASSQDFRQGHQPQHF TGTGCCAGCAGCCAAGATTTTCGGCAGGGCCATCAGCCCCAGCATTTT
TRBJ1-5 NA TRBV12-3/TRBV12-4 NA CASSLGGYEQPQHF TGTGCCAGCAGTTTAGGGGGTTATGAACAGCCCCAGCATTTT
TRBJ2-3 few TRBV9 NA CASSVLGDTDTQYF TGTGCCAGCAGCGTATTGGGGGATACAGATACGCAGTATTTT
TRBJ1-1 many TRBV6-6 TRBD1 CASTGVDTEAFF TGTGCTAGTACAGGGGTCGACACTGAAGCTTTCTTT
TRBJ2-1 NA TRBV6-2/TRBV6-3 NA CASTPRTNLYNEQFF TGTGCCAGCACCCCCCGGACTAACCTCTACAATGAGCAGTTCTTC
TRBJ1-2 many TRBV10-2 NA CASSEVSSNYGYTF TGCGCCAGCAGTGAGGTATCTTCTAACTATGGCTACACCTTC
TRBJ1-4 NA TRBV6-4 TRBD1 CASTNPGGASEKLFF TGTGCCAGCACCAACCCAGGGGGCGCTTCTGAAAAACTGTTTTTT
TRBJ2-1 NA TRBV3-1 NA CASSPLGRGYMGDEQFF TGTGCCAGCAGCCCCTTGGGAAGGGGGTATATGGGCGATGAGCAGTTCTTC
TRBJ1-2 few TRBV7-3 NA CASSPGPGGNYGYTF TGTGCCAGCAGCCCGGGCCCGGGGGGTAACTATGGCTACACCTTC
TRBJ1-1 NA TRBV28 NA CASSLLNSPNTEAFF TGTGCCAGCAGTTTACTTAACTCACCGAACACTGAAGCTTTCTTT
TRBJ1-1 many TRBV9 TRBD1 CASSVSSGQGYTEAFF TGTGCCAGCAGCGTATCTTCAGGACAGGGCTACACTGAAGCTTTCTTT
TRBJ1-1 few TRBV7-3 NA CASSLIPMNTEAFF TGTGCCAGCAGCTTAATTCCTATGAACACTGAAGCTTTCTTT
TRBJ1-2 NA TRBV12-3/TRBV12-4 NA CASRWTLTGGYTF TGTGCCAGCAGGTGGACGTTAACGGGCGGCTACACCTTC
TRBJ2-3 few TRBV7-2 NA CASSPPGRDADTQYF TGTGCCAGCAGCCCTCCGGGCAGGGATGCAGATACGCAGTATTTT
TRBJ1-1 many TRBV6-2/TRBV6-3 NA CASSYHGLSDAEAFF TGTGCCAGCAGTTACCACGGCCTATCGGACGCTGAAGCTTTCTTT